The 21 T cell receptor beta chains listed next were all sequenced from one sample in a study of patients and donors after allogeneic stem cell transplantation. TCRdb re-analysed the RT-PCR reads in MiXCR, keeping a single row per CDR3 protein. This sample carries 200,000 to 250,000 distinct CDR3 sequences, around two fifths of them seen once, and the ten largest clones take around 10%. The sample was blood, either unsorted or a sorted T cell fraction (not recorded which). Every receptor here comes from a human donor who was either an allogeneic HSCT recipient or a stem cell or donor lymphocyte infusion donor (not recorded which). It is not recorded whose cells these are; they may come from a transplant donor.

DNA of the CDR3: TGTGCCAGCAGACAGGTCGGAGGGGGCTACACCTTC. It encodes CASRQVGGGYTF. The V and J genes are TRBV3-1 and TRBJ1-2, with a possible D match to TRBD1 (5 bases). Per germline, CDR1 LGHDT and CDR2 YNNKEL (reference sequence). The CDR3 is 12 amino acids. V was cut by 6 bases and J by 8 bases, with 13 bases left in between.

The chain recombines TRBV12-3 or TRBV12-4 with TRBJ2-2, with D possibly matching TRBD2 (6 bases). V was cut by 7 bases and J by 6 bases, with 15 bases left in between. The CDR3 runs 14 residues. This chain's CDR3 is CASTPGGTPGELFF. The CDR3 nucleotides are TGTGCCAGCACCCCTGGAGGGACCCCCGGGGAGCTGTTTTTT.

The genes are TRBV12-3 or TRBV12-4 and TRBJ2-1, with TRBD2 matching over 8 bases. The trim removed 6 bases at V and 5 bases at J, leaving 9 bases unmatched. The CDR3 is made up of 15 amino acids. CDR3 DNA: TGTGCCAGCAGCCTCCGGGGACTAGGAGACAATGAGCAGTTCTTC. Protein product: CASSLRGLGDNEQFF.

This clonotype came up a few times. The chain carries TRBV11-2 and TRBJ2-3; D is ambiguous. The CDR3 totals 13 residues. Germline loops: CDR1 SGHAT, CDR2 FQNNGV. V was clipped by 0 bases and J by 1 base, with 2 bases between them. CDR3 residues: CASSLDRTDTQYF. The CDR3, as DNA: TGTGCCAGCAGCTTAGATCGCACAGATACGCAGTATTTT.

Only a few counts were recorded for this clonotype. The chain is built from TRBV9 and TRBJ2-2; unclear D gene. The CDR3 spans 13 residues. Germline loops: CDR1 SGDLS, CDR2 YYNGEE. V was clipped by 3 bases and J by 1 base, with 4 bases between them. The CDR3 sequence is CASSAGNTGELFF. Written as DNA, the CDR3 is TGTGCCAGCAGCGCGGGGAACACCGGGGAGCTGTTTTTT.

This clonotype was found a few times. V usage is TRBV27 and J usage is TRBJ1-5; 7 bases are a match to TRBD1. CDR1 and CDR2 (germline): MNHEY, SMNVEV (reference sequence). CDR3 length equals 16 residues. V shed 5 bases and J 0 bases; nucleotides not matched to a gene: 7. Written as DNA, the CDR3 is TGTGCCAGCAGTCCGGACAGGTCCTATAGCAATCAGCCCCAGCATTTT. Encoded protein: CASSPDRSYSNQPQHF.

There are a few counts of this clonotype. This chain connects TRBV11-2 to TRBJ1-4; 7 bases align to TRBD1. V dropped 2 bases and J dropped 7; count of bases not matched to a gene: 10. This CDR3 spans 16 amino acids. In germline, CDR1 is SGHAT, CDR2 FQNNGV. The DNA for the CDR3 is TGTGCCAGCAGCTTAACCCAGGACAGGCGCCTTGAAAAACTGTTTTTT. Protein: CASSLTQDRRLEKLFF.

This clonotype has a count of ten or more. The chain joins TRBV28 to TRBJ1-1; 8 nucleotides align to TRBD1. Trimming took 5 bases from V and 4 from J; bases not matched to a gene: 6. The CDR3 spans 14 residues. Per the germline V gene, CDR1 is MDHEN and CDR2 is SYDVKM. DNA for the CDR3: TGTGCCAGCAGTCTACAGGGGGTTGGCACTGAAGCTTTCTTT. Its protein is CASSLQGVGTEAFF. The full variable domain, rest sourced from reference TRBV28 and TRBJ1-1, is DVKVTQSSRYLVKRTGEKVFLECVQDMDHENMFWYRQDPGLGLRLIYFSYDVKMKEKGDIPEGYSVSREKKERFSLILESASTNQTSMYLCASSLQGVGTEAFFGQGTRLTVV.

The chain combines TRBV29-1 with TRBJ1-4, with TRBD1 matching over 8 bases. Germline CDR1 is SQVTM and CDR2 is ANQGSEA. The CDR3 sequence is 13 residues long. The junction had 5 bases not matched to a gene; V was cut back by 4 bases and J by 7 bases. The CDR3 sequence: CSVARQGSEKLFF. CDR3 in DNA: TGCAGCGTTGCACGACAGGGGTCTGAAAAACTGTTTTTT.

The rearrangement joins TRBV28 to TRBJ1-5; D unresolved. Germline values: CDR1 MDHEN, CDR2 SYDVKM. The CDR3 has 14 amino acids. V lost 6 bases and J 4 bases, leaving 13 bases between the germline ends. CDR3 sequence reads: CASRSVERNQPQHF. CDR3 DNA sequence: TGTGCCAGCAGGAGTGTAGAGCGAAATCAGCCCCAGCATTTT.

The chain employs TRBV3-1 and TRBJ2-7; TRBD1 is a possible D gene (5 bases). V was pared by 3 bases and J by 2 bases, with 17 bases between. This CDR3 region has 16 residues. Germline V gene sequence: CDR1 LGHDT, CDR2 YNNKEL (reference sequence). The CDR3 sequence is CASSHNPKTATYEQYF. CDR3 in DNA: TGTGCCAGCAGCCATAATCCCAAGACAGCTACCTACGAGCAGTACTTC.

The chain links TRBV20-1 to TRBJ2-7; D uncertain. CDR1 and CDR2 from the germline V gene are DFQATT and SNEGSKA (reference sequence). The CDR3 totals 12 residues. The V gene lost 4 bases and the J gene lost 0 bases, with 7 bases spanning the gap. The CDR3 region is CSAMLSSYEQYF. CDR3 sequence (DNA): TGCAGTGCTATGCTCTCCTCCTACGAGCAGTACTTC.

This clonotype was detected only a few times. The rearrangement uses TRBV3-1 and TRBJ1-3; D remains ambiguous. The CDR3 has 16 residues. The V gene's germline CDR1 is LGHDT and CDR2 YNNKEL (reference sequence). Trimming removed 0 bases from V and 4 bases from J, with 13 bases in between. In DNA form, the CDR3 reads TGTGCCAGCAGCCAAGAGGGAGGGATAGTCGGAAACACCATATATTTT. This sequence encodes CASSQEGGIVGNTIYF.

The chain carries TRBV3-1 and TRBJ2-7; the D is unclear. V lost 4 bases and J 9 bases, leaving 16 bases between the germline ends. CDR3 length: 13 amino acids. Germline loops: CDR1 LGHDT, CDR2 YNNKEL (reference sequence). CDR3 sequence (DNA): TGTGCCAGCAGCCTTATCGAGATGGGGTGGCAGTACTTC. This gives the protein CASSLIEMGWQYF.

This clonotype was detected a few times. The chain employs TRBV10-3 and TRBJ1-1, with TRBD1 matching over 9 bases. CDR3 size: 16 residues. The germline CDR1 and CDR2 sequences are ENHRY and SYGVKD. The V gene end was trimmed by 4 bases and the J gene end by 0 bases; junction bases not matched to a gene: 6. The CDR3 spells CAISAGTGPMNTEAFF. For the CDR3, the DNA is TGTGCCATCAGTGCTGGGACAGGGCCAATGAACACTGAAGCTTTCTTT.

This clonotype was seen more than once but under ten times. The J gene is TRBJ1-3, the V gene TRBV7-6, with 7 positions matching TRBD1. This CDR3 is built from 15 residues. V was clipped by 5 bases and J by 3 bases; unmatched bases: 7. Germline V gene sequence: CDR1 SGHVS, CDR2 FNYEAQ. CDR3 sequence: CASSARTGVGNTIYF. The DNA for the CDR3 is TGTGCCAGCAGCGCTCGGACAGGTGTTGGAAACACCATATATTTT.

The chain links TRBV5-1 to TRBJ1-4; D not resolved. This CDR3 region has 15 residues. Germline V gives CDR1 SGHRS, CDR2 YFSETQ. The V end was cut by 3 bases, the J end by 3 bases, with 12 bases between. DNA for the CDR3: TGCGCCAGCAGCTCGGTCCCGCAATCTAATGAAAAACTGTTTTTT. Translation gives CASSSVPQSNEKLFF.

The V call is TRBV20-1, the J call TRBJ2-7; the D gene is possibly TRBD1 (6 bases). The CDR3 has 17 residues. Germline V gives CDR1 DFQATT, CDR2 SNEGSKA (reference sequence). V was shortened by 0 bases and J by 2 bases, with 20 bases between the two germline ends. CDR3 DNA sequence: TGCAGTGCTAGAGATCCCCAAACCGGGCAGGGGACCTACGAGCAGTACTTC. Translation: CSARDPQTGQGTYEQYF.

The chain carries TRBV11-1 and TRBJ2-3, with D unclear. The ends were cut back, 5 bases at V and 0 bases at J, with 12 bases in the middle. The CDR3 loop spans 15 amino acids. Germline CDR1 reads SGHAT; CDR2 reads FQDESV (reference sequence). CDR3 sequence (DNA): TGTGCCAGCAGCCGCACTCAAACTAGCACAGATACGCAGTATTTT. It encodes CASSRTQTSTDTQYF.

For the CDR3, the DNA is TGTGCCAGCAGCCGGGACAGGGCCCAAGAGACCCAGTACTTC. Residues: CASSRDRAQETQYF. The rearrangement links TRBV11-2 to TRBJ2-5, with TRBD1 identical over 9 bases. The CDR3 is 14 residues long. With 5 bases clipped from V and 1 base from J, the junction kept 2 bases outside the gene matches. Germline CDR1 reads SGHAT; CDR2 reads FQNNGV. The variable domain in full, completed from reference TRBV11-2 and TRBJ2-5, reads EAGVAQSPRYKIIEKRQSVAFWCNPISGHATLYWYQQILGQGPKLLIQFQNNGVVDDSQLPKDRFSAERLKGVDSTLKIQPAKLEDSAVYLCASSRDRAQETQYFGPGTRLLVL.

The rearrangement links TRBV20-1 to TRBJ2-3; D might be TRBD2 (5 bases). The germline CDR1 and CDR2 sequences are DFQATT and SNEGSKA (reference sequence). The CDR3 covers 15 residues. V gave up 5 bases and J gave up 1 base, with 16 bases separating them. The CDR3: CSASPLRAGTDTQYF. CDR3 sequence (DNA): TGCAGTGCTTCCCCACTGAGGGCAGGCACAGATACGCAGTATTTT.